This T cell receptor (beta chain) appears in the sequencing data of a study of Ad26.COV2.S vaccination and SARS-CoV-2 variants. Study in general: Donor was in the COV1001 Ad26.COV2.S trial arm. Dosing was one shot or two shots 56 days apart.

This CDR3 contains 15 residues. CDR1 and CDR2 (germline): SGHDN, FVKESK. With V trimmed by 4 bases and J by 3 bases, 8 bases remained unmatched. This table comes from immunoSEQ multiplex PCR, and its TCRdb copy is limited to in-frame clones, with some not included. The profile shows fewer than 300,000 clones, 80% to 90% of them singletons. Treatment denoted: 19 received Ad26.COV2.S at low or high dose, single or two shots; 5 received placebo; per-sample allocation not given. Samples analyzed were those drawn on day 63 after the first vaccine or placebo injection. The administered vaccine (an Ad26 vector) expressed Wuhan-strain SARS-CoV-2 spike. As regards this clone: Its target is unknown.

Study-wide findings and caveats: Breadth and depth estimates from TCRs may understate total T cell responses.

The chain is built from TRBV14 and TRBJ1-1; TRBD1 aligns across 7 bases. The receptor comes from a person aged 18-60 years who received the Ad26.COV2.S COVID-19 vaccine or a placebo. The source material was peripheral blood, sampled in a trial of Ad26.COV2.S vaccine versus placebo. CDR3 sequence reads: CASSLQGRMDTEAFF. As DNA, the CDR3 is TGTGCCAGCAGCCTACAGGGGCGGATGGACACTGAAGCTTTCTTT.